The clone carrying this T cell receptor (beta chain) was seen only a few times. Its antigen is as yet unknown. The germline CDR1 and CDR2 sequences are MNHNS and SASEGT. V was pared by 2 bases and J by 6 bases, with 6 bases of the junction left unmatched. The CDR3 has 14 amino acids. The data derive from a study of cytomegalovirus exposure and HLA in healthy donors. Study information: Earlier results showed 120 million or so unique TCR beta sequences derived from some 180 million T cells.

The PCR had 60 Vbeta and 13 Jbeta primers. Study processing details: Later work found 65 million to 90 million unique TCR beta chains, with some 11 million shared. The data were produced by immunoSEQ multiplex PCR, yet TCRdb's version contains in-frame clones alone and is incomplete. V and J calls and clone size are as listed in that table; D and trimming were resolved from the DNA. The sample lists around 91,000 clones, approximately 88% occurring once. Study findings and constraints: Researchers left out some V segments, among them TRBV6-2 and TRBV6-3, as indistinguishable.

This chain links TRBV6-1 with TRBJ2-7; 8 positions match TRBD1. This TCR came from a man aged 18 to 29 in good health and CMV-seronegative. The sequenced sample was PBMCs. The CDR3 is CASSEFGQGSEQYF. CDR3 nucleotides: TGTGCCAGCAGTGAATTCGGACAGGGCTCCGAGCAGTACTTC.